The 16 T cell receptor beta chains given below trace back to one sample, sequenced in a study of CD8 T cells in Susac syndrome. RNA amounts of roughly 0.45 to 1 ug underwent reverse transcription with random hexamers. MiXCR was run by TCRdb on the immunoSEQ multiplex PCR reads, yielding one entry per CDR3 protein. The data contain fewer than 140,000 distinct CDR3 sequences, approximately 94% of them singletons. The sequencing sample was made of CD8+ T cells from PBMCs. These receptors originate from a human donor with Susac syndrome.

The rearrangement uses TRBV9 and TRBJ2-1, with no clear D. The CDR3 has 14 residues. The germline gives CDR1 SGDLS, CDR2 YYNGEE. The V end lost 2 bases, the J end lost 1 base, and 7 bases lay between the germline ends. CDR3 amino acids: CASSVKDSYNEQFF. For the CDR3, the DNA is TGTGCCAGCAGCGTGAAGGATTCCTACAATGAGCAGTTCTTC. The full variable domain, with the rest looked up from reference TRBV9 and TRBJ2-1, is DSGVTQTPKHLITATGQRVTLRCSPRSGDLSVYWYQQSLDQGLQFLIQYYNGEERAKGNILERFSAQQFPDLHSELNLSSLELGDSALYFCASSVKDSYNEQFFGPGTRLTVL.

The chain couples TRBV6-5 to TRBJ1-2; 8 positions match TRBD1. This CDR3 is 17 amino acids long. Germline V gene sequence: CDR1 MNHEY, CDR2 SVGAGI. V was clipped by 0 bases and J by 6 bases; unmatched bases: 12. The CDR3 nucleotides read TGTGCCAGCAGTTACTCCCCTCCGACAGGGGAGGAAGATGGCTACACCTTC. It yields the protein CASSYSPPTGEEDGYTF.

The rearrangement joins TRBV6-5 to TRBJ2-2; D may be TRBD1 (6 bases). V was cut by 0 bases and J by 7 bases, with 21 bases left in between. Germline CDR1 reads MNHEY; CDR2 reads SVGAGI. CDR3 length: 18 residues. This chain's CDR3 is CASSYSAPTGPLGGELFF. DNA for the CDR3: TGTGCCAGCAGTTACTCGGCCCCAACAGGGCCCCTCGGCGGGGAGCTGTTTTTT.

The rearrangement joins TRBV7-3 to TRBJ2-2; D is undetermined. Trimming cost V 5 bases and J 1 base, with 2 bases left between them. The CDR3 extends over 12 amino acids. The germline CDR1 and CDR2 sequences are SGHTA and FQGTGA. The CDR3 nucleotides are TGTGCCAGCAGCGAGAACACCGGGGAGCTGTTTTTT. Protein: CASSENTGELFF.

Only one count was recorded for this clonotype. The CDR3 spells CASSPGSGGYNEQFF. In DNA form, the CDR3 reads TGTGCCAGCAGCCCAGGCAGCGGGGGTTACAATGAGCAGTTCTTC. J is TRBJ2-1 and V is TRBV7-3, with 8 bases matching TRBD2. The germline V gene has CDR1 SGHTA and CDR2 FQGTGA. V was clipped by 5 bases and J by 4 bases; unmatched bases: 7. This CDR3 has 15 amino acids.

The chain joins TRBV7-8 to TRBJ2-2; TRBD1 aligns across 8 bases. CDR1 is SGHVS and CDR2 is FQNEAQ in the germline V gene. Trimming at V came to 2 bases and at J to 6 bases, leaving 8 bases not matched to a gene. This CDR3 has 16 residues. The CDR3 region has the DNA TGTGCCAGCAGCTTACAGGGGGCAACAAAGGCCGGGGAGCTGTTTTTT. This gives the protein CASSLQGATKAGELFF.

J is TRBJ1-4 and V is TRBV25-1; the D is unclear. The germline gives CDR1 MGHDK, CDR2 SYGVNS. The CDR3 runs to 13 residues. V shed 2 bases and J shed 5 bases, with 6 bases lying between them. As DNA, the CDR3 is TGTGCCAGCAGTGAAAGTCTGAATGAAAAACTGTTTTTT. This encodes CASSESLNEKLFF.

This chain joins TRBV29-1 and TRBJ2-2; the D call may be TRBD1 or TRBD2 (5 bases each). CDR1 and CDR2 (germline): SQVTM, ANQGSEA. This CDR3 spans 13 amino acids. V was trimmed by 6 bases and J by 4 bases, leaving 12 bases between them. The CDR3 DNA reads TGCAGCGTCCCATGGGGGAGCACCGGGGAGCTGTTTTTT. It translates to CSVPWGSTGELFF.

The chain is built from TRBV29-1 and TRBJ2-1, with unresolved D. Trimming stripped 6 bases from V and 9 bases from J, with 12 bases between. The CDR3 length is 11 residues. Germline CDR1 reads SQVTM; CDR2 reads ANQGSEA. The CDR3 coding sequence is TGCAGCGTCGAGGTGGTTACTGAGCAGTTCTTC. Encoded protein: CSVEVVTEQFF.

This clonotype has just one count. The chain combines TRBV4-3 with TRBJ2-7; possibly TRBD1 for D (6 bases). V lost 1 base, J lost 6 bases, and 10 bases lay in between. This CDR3 comprises 13 residues. Germline CDR1 and CDR2: LGHNA and YSLEER. CDR3 DNA sequence: TGCGCCAGCAGCCAAGCACAGGGTTCCGAGCAGTACTTC. Translated: CASSQAQGSEQYF.

The chain couples TRBV25-1 to TRBJ2-7; D is unresolved. Germline V gives CDR1 MGHDK, CDR2 SYGVNS. The CDR3 sequence is 13 residues long. The V and J ends lost 6 bases and 1 base respectively, with 10 bases between them. The CDR3 DNA is TGTGCCAGCAGAATGAGCAGTTCCTACGAGCAGTACTTC. This translates into CASRMSSSYEQYF.

The chain employs TRBV5-4 and TRBJ1-6, with D unresolved. CDR3 size: 14 residues. The germline V gene has CDR1 SGHNT and CDR2 YYREEE (reference sequence). Between the trimmed V and J ends, which lost 2 bases and 10 bases, there was a span of 13 bases. The CDR3, as DNA: TGTGCCAGCAGCTTCAAGGGAAGTGGCTCACCCCTCCACTTT. Its protein product is CASSFKGSGSPLHF.

The chain couples TRBV7-2 to TRBJ1-6; 8 bases are a match to TRBD1. CDR1 and CDR2 (germline): SGHTA, FQGNSA. The V gene end was trimmed by 5 bases and the J gene end by 9 bases; junction bases not matched to a gene: 6. The CDR3 contains 14 residues. The CDR3 sequence is CASSEGQAGSPLHF. The CDR3 nucleotides read TGTGCCAGCAGCGAGGGACAGGCGGGTTCACCCCTCCACTTT.

A single count supports this clonotype. The chain is built from TRBV27 and TRBJ1-1, with a possible D match to TRBD1 (5 bases). V lost 2 bases and J 10 bases, leaving 14 bases between the germline ends. CDR1 MNHEY and CDR2 SMNVEV come from the germline V gene (reference sequence). The CDR3 runs to 13 residues. The CDR3 DNA follows: TGTGCCAGCAGTTTAGTCGCCCAGGGAGGAGCTTTCTTT. This sequence encodes CASSLVAQGGAFF.

This clonotype was detected only once. The chain recombines TRBV14 with TRBJ1-6; tentative D call: TRBD1 (5 bases). V was trimmed by 1 base and J by 3 bases, leaving 7 bases between them. Germline assignment: CDR1 SGHDN and CDR2 FVKESK. CDR3 length: 15 amino acids. This CDR3 is CASSQGGLYNSPLHF. Here the CDR3 DNA reads TGTGCCAGCAGCCAAGGGGGACTCTATAATTCACCCCTCCACTTT.

The V and J genes are TRBV9 and TRBJ2-3; D is possibly TRBD2 (5 bases). Trimming took 3 bases from V and 5 from J, leaving 7 bases between them. This CDR3 is built from 12 residues. Per germline, CDR1 SGDLS and CDR2 YYNGEE. CDR3 sequence (DNA): TGTGCCAGCAGCGCACGGGGAGATACGCAGTATTTT. Amino acid sequence: CASSARGDTQYF.